The clone carrying this TCR beta chain has only a few counts. No antigen is known for it. The investigators reverse transcribed all of the isolated RNA, so they sequenced expressed TCRB transcripts. Using immunoSEQ multiplex PCR, the repertoire was profiled, and TCRdb retains in-frame clones only, with some absent. Among about 740,000 clones listed, roughly 13% were seen once. The V segment lost 5 bases and the J segment 2 bases; nucleotides outside the gene matches: 3. The CDR3 extends over 14 amino acids. Germline V lookup: CDR1 MNHNY, CDR2 SVGAGI (reference sequence). Based on CD45RO/CCR7/CD25/CD127/CD95/CD27, CD4+ regulatory, stem cell-like memory, naive and central memory cells were sorted. This specimen belongs to a study of beta chain features in type 1 diabetes. Looking at the study overall: Sorted cells numbering some 110 million were examined across all samples. General study points: In cDNA sequencing, cells with high TCR expression could be over-represented. Type 1 diabetes patients had TCRB CDR3s that were shorter (moderately but significantly so) in all four CD4+ subsets. Across patients, naive, central memory and Treg TCRB repertoires exhibited apparently greater similarity than was observed across healthy donors.

V gene TRBV6-6 combines with J gene TRBJ1-5; 7 nucleotides line up with TRBD1. The sequencing input was naive CD4+ T cells from blood. The TCR comes from a man between 18 and 35 years old with type 1 diabetes. The CDR3 nucleotides read TGTGCCAGCAGTGCCGGGACAGGCAATCAGCCCCAGCATTTT. This sequence encodes CASSAGTGNQPQHF.